This T cell receptor beta chain was recovered during a study of T cells in Graves' hyperthyroidism and ophthalmopathy. Regarding the study as a whole: In validation, the model predicted ophthalmopathy. These predictions came a median roughly 7.1 months before onset. Blood held most thyroid clonotypes expanded above 0.001 frequency.

This clonotype was seen many times. Its target is unknown. The V end was cut by 2 bases, the J end by 3 bases, with 16 bases between. CDR3 length: 16 amino acids. Per germline, CDR1 MNHEY and CDR2 SMNVEV (reference sequence). Authors of the study amplified TCR beta CDR3 regions from RNA transcripts. Researchers ran a first-round RT-PCR on the TCR CDR3 using the HTBI primer set. TCRdb analysed the multiplex PCR reads with MiXCR anew, one entry per CDR3 protein. The sample contains 490,000 or so distinct CDR3 sequences, less than 20% of which appear only once. The V gene is TRBV27, the J gene TRBJ1-1, with D possibly TRBD1 on 6 matching bases. Sample: blood. This clonotype was obtained from a man in his forties or fifties with Graves' ophthalmopathy. CDR3 sequence: CASSLRGGLRDTEAFF. CDR3 nucleotides: TGTGCCAGCAGTTTAAGGGGGGGCTTAAGGGACACTGAAGCTTTCTTT.